The 3 T cell receptor beta chains in this list originate from one sample, sequenced in a study of technical replicates of blood from several donors. Generated by immunoSEQ multiplex PCR, the TCRdb table keeps only in-frame clones and is missing some. The table shows about 79,000 clones, with 94% occurring only once. Input material: T cells isolated from PBMCs. The receptors originated from a human donor in good health.

This clone showed up just a few times. The CDR3 reads CASSLILADTDTQYF. The CDR3 DNA is TGCGCCAGCAGCTTGATACTAGCGGACACAGATACGCAGTATTTT. The chain recombines TRBV5-1 with TRBJ2-3, with 8 bases aligning to TRBD2. Germline CDR1 SGHRS, CDR2 YFSETQ. V was clipped by 1 base and J by 2 bases; unmatched bases: 3. The CDR3 has 15 residues.

The V call is TRBV5-4, the J call TRBJ2-3; possibly TRBD1 for D (5 bases). Germline assignment: CDR1 SGHNT and CDR2 YYREEE (reference sequence). CDR3 length: 13 amino acids. V was cut by 0 bases and J by 3 bases, with 5 bases left in between. The CDR3 sequence is CASSLGQTDTQYF. The CDR3 DNA is TGTGCCAGCAGCTTGGGACAGACAGATACGCAGTATTTT.

V gene TRBV28 combines with J gene TRBJ2-2, with D possibly being TRBD1 (6 bases). V was trimmed by 2 bases and J by 4 bases, leaving 11 bases between them. This CDR3 is built from 15 residues. Germline V lookup: CDR1 MDHEN, CDR2 SYDVKM. CDR3 loop: CASSLPRGGTGELFF. In nucleotides, the CDR3 is TGTGCCAGCAGTTTACCCAGGGGTGGCACCGGGGAGCTGTTTTTT.